These 15 T cell receptor beta chains came from one sample sequenced in a study of blood T cell repertoires in COVID-19. Profiling relied on immunoSEQ multiplex PCR, and the TCRdb table lists in-frame clones only, not all of them. The sample has 390,000 or so clones; roughly four fifths are singletons. Source material: PBMCs or T cells enriched from blood (not recorded which). The receptors were gathered from a woman aged 45-65 years who had recovered from COVID-19.

The chain is built from TRBV7-2 and TRBJ2-7, with TRBD1 identical over 7 bases. With 5 bases clipped from V and 2 bases from J, the junction kept 3 bases outside the gene matches. CDR3 length equals 13 residues. Germline V CDR1 and CDR2: SGHTA, FQGNSA. This chain's CDR3 is CASSRDRAYEQYF. The DNA of the CDR3 is TGTGCCAGCAGCCGCGACAGGGCCTACGAGCAGTACTTC. Looking up the rest from reference TRBV7-2 and TRBJ2-7 gives the full variable domain: GAGVSQSPSNKVTEKGKDVELRCDPISGHTALYWYRQSLGQGLEFLIYFQGNSAPDKSGLPSDRFSAERTGGSVSTLTIQRTQQEDSAVYLCASSRDRAYEQYFGPGTRLTVT.

This chain joins TRBV7-9 and TRBJ1-1; D is ambiguous. CDR1 is SEHNR, CDR2 FQNEAQ, per germline (reference sequence). The CDR3 is made up of 15 amino acids. Trimming pared 3 bases from V and 4 bases from J, leaving 15 bases between. The CDR3 sequence: CASSFMAAGSTEAFF. The CDR3 coding sequence is TGTGCCAGCAGCTTCATGGCGGCGGGAAGCACTGAAGCTTTCTTT.

The CDR3 DNA follows: TGTGCCAGCAGCTCGCAGGGGAGCCCTGAGCAGTTCTTC. Amino acids: CASSSQGSPEQFF. The chain uses TRBV3-1 (or the pseudogene TRBV3-2) and TRBJ2-1; tentatively, D is TRBD1 (6 bases). The CDR3 is made up of 13 amino acids. Germline CDR1 and CDR2: LGHDT and YNNKEL (reference sequence). The V and J ends lost 5 bases and 9 bases respectively, with 14 bases between them.

The chain is built from TRBV5-8 and TRBJ1-5; TRBD1 might be the D (6 bases). Trimming stripped 4 bases from V and 6 bases from J, with 14 bases between. CDR3 length: 14 residues. Germline assignment: CDR1 SGHTS and CDR2 YDEGEE. CDR3 loop: CASSRDKGRQPQHF. The CDR3 coding sequence is TGTGCCAGCAGCCGGGACAAGGGGCGTCAGCCCCAGCATTTT.

This sequence joins TRBV5-6 and TRBJ2-1; 10 nucleotides align to TRBD1. J lost 15 bases, V lost 3 bases, and 9 bases had no gene match. The CDR3 is 13 amino acids. The germline V gene encodes CDR1 SGHDT and CDR2 YYEEEE. In DNA, the CDR3 is TGTGCCAGCAGCTGGGACGACAGGGGGCAGCCGTTCTTC. It encodes CASSWDDRGQPFF.

The chain couples TRBV6-5 to TRBJ1-3; TRBD1 agrees at 8 bases. Germline trimming cut 2 bases from V and 4 bases from J; bases unmatched to any gene: 1. The germline CDR1 and CDR2 sequences are MNHEY and SVGAGI. CDR3 length: 14 residues. The CDR3 loop reads CASSYQGAGNTIYF. The CDR3 region has the DNA TGTGCCAGCAGTTACCAGGGGGCGGGAAACACCATATATTTT.

Concerning this clone: Distinct nucleotide sequences in the sample also encode this CDR3. V usage is TRBV4-1 and J usage is TRBJ2-7; 12 nucleotides line up with TRBD2. The CDR3 is 16 amino acids. The germline V gene encodes CDR1 MGHRA and CDR2 YSYEKL. Trimming at V came to 0 bases and at J to 2 bases, leaving 2 bases not matched to a gene. This CDR3 reads CASSQDSSGRAYEQYF. In DNA form, the CDR3 reads TGCGCCAGCAGCCAAGACTCTAGCGGGAGGGCCTACGAGCAGTACTTC.

This sequence joins TRBV12-3 or TRBV12-4 and TRBJ2-5; D may be TRBD1 (5 bases). V dropped 8 bases and J dropped 4 bases, with 8 bases sitting between them. The CDR3 covers 11 residues. DNA of the CDR3: TGTGCCAGCGGCAGGGTAGAGACCCAGTACTTC. Protein product: CASGRVETQYF.

The V gene is TRBV29-1, the J gene TRBJ2-5; TRBD1 agrees at 7 bases. Germline CDR1 reads SQVTM; CDR2 reads ANQGSEA. The CDR3 loop spans 13 amino acids. V lost 4 bases and J lost 0; bases outside the gene matches: 2. Written as DNA, the CDR3 is TGCAGCGTTGGGGGACAGTACCAAGAGACCCAGTACTTC. Translating gives CSVGGQYQETQYF. Supplemented by reference TRBV29-1 and TRBJ2-5, the full variable domain reads SAVISQKPSRDICQRGTSLTIQCQVDSQVTMMFWYRQQPGQSLTLIATANQGSEATYESGFVIDKFPISRPNLTFSTLTVSNMSPEDSSIYLCSVGGQYQETQYFGPGTRLLVL.

V and J are TRBV5-4 and TRBJ1-5; D not resolved. Germline V gene sequence: CDR1 SGHNT, CDR2 YYREEE (reference sequence). Trimming cost V 4 bases and J 3 bases, with 8 bases left between them. This CDR3 is 13 amino acids long. In nucleotides, the CDR3 is TGTGCCAGCAGCCGGGATACCAATCAGCCCCAGCATTTT. This sequence encodes CASSRDTNQPQHF.

The chain is built from TRBV27 and TRBJ1-2; a weak D match, TRBD1 (5 bases). Between the trimmed V and J ends, which lost 5 bases and 1 base, there was a span of 14 bases. The CDR3 sequence is 15 residues long. Germline V lookup: CDR1 MNHEY, CDR2 SMNVEV (reference sequence). CDR3 protein: CASSATDRRNYGYTF. The CDR3 DNA reads TGTGCCAGCAGTGCGACTGACAGACGTAACTATGGCTACACCTTC.

J is TRBJ2-7 and V is TRBV7-8; TRBD2 is a possible D gene (6 bases). The CDR3 loop spans 14 amino acids. The ends were cut back, 0 bases at V and 7 bases at J, with 13 bases in the middle. CDR1 is SGHVS and CDR2 is FQNEAQ in the germline V gene. CDR3 residues: CASSLAWRVGEQYF. The CDR3 DNA reads as TGTGCCAGCAGCTTAGCCTGGAGGGTAGGAGAGCAGTACTTC.

This chain joins TRBV7-9 and TRBJ1-2; 11 bases are shared with TRBD1. Germline loops: CDR1 SEHNR, CDR2 FQNEAQ (reference sequence). This CDR3 has 15 amino acids. V gave up 4 bases and J gave up 5 bases; unmatched junction bases: 6. The CDR3 DNA is TGTGCCAGCAGCTCGACGGGACAGGGGGAGTATGGCTACACCTTC. Amino acid sequence: CASSSTGQGEYGYTF. Full variable domain (remainder filled in from reference TRBV7-9 and TRBJ1-2): DTGVSQNPRHKITKRGQNVTFRCDPISEHNRLYWYRQTLGQGPEFLTYFQNEAQLEKSRLLSDRFSAERPKGSFSTLEIQRTEQGDSAMYLCASSSTGQGEYGYTFGSGTRLTVV.

The gene calls are TRBV6-5 and TRBJ2-7, with 7 bases identical to TRBD1. The CDR3 has 15 amino acids. Germline V lookup: CDR1 MNHEY, CDR2 SVGAGI. V trimming: 6 bases; J trimming: 6 bases; junction bases outside the gene matches: 14. The CDR3 nucleotides read TGTGCCAGCAGCCCCCTGACAGGGATCGATGTCGAGCAGTACTTC. Encoded protein: CASSPLTGIDVEQYF.

The chain employs TRBV5-6 and TRBJ2-7; D call uncertain. In germline, CDR1 is SGHDT, CDR2 YYEEEE. V shed 2 bases and J shed 5 bases, with 5 bases lying between them. The CDR3 spans 11 residues. The CDR3 spells CASSFRHEQYF. CDR3 coding DNA: TGTGCCAGCAGCTTCAGGCACGAGCAGTACTTC.